Following are 26 T cell receptor beta chains from one sample sequenced in a study of patients with pleural tuberculosis. In TCRdb, the reads were re-called with MiXCR into one record per CDR3 protein. The sample lists about 30,000 distinct CDR3 sequences, 15% to 20% occurring once. Material: peripheral blood. The origin of the receptors is a human donor with pleural tuberculosis.

This clonotype was found many times. V is TRBV2 and J is TRBJ1-1, with D possibly matching TRBD1 (5 bases). The germline V gene encodes CDR1 SNHLY and CDR2 FYNNEI. Trimming cost V 8 bases and J 0 bases, with 13 bases left between them. There are 14 residues in the CDR3. The CDR3 sequence is CASGTTAMNTEAFF. The CDR3 nucleotides are TGTGCCAGCGGGACGACGGCCATGAACACTGAAGCTTTCTTT.

This clonotype occurred many times. The chain carries TRBV19 and TRBJ2-1, with D uncertain. CDR3 size: 13 residues. With 4 bases removed from V and 6 bases from J, the gap between germline ends came to 10 bases. Germline lookup yields CDR1 LNHDA and CDR2 SQIVND (reference sequence). The CDR3 sequence is CASSRASGNEQFF. The CDR3 DNA is TGTGCCAGTAGTAGGGCTAGTGGCAATGAGCAGTTCTTC.

This clonotype was detected ten times or more. This chain joins TRBV5-6 and TRBJ1-1, with a weak D call TRBD1 (6 bases). V lost 0 bases and J 5 bases, leaving 14 bases between the germline ends. The CDR3 spans 15 residues. In germline, CDR1 is SGHDT, CDR2 YYEEEE. The CDR3 region is CASSLGQGRGTEAFF. In DNA, the CDR3 is TGTGCCAGCAGCTTGGGGCAGGGGAGAGGAACTGAAGCTTTCTTT.

This clonotype was seen ten or more times. The gene calls are TRBV20-1 and TRBJ2-7, with 8 bases matching TRBD2. This CDR3 contains 14 residues. The germline V gene encodes CDR1 DFQATT and CDR2 SNEGSKA (reference sequence). V shed 3 bases and J 0 bases; nucleotides not matched to a gene: 4. The CDR3 DNA sequence: TGCAGTGCTAGTCCCAGCGGGAGCTCCTACGAGCAGTACTTC. This encodes CSASPSGSSYEQYF.

By its share, this clonotype is large. CDR3 sequence reads: CSLRETSTNQPQHF. CDR3 sequence (DNA): TGCAGTCTAAGAGAGACATCGACGAATCAGCCCCAGCATTTT. The chain recombines TRBV20-1 with TRBJ1-5; D ambiguous. The CDR3 has 14 amino acids. The V end was cut by 8 bases, the J end by 4 bases, with 18 bases between. CDR1 is DFQATT and CDR2 is SNEGSKA in the germline V gene (reference sequence).

At least ten counts were recorded for this clonotype. The CDR3 DNA sequence: TGTGCCAGCAGTTTACACGGGACAGGTTTAGGTAGCTCTGGAAACACCATATATTTT. Amino acids: CASSLHGTGLGSSGNTIYF. V gene TRBV28 combines with J gene TRBJ1-3; TRBD1 matches 8 bases. V shed 2 bases, J shed 0 bases, and the junction held 12 bases outside the gene matches. CDR3 length: 19 residues. Germline V gene data show CDR1 as MDHEN and CDR2 as SYDVKM.

This clonotype has ten or more counts. CDR3 nucleotides: TGCAGCGTGGTAACGGGGCGTATGAACACTGAAGCTTTCTTT. Translation gives CSVVTGRMNTEAFF. V and J are TRBV29-1 and TRBJ1-1; possibly TRBD1 for D (5 bases). Trimming removed 6 bases at V and 0 bases at J, with 14 bases between. The CDR3 is 14 amino acids. Germline lookup yields CDR1 SQVTM and CDR2 ANQGSEA.

As regards this clonotype: Relative to the germline gene, one junction end is altered; a read error may explain this. The rearrangement links TRBV6-1 to TRBJ2-7, with D perhaps matching TRBD1 or TRBD2 (6 bases each). The germline CDR1 and CDR2 sequences are MNHNS and SASEGT. The CDR3 extends over 16 amino acids. DNA of the CDR3: TGTGCCAGCAGTGAGGAGCCGTACAGGGACTCCTACGAGCGGCACTTC. As protein: CASSEEPYRDSYERHF.

The chain recombines TRBV20-1 with TRBJ1-2, with D unclear. Germline CDR1 is DFQATT and CDR2 is SNEGSKA (reference sequence). With 8 bases removed from V and 6 bases from J, the gap between germline ends came to 19 bases. This CDR3 is built from 13 residues. Here the CDR3 reads CSPMAGKRNGYTF. In DNA, the CDR3 is TGCAGTCCCATGGCCGGGAAGAGGAATGGCTACACCTTC.

This clonotype appeared many times. The chain combines TRBV27 with TRBJ2-7; D ambiguous. Germline values: CDR1 MNHEY, CDR2 SMNVEV (reference sequence). The length of the CDR3 is 13 residues. V shed 6 bases and J shed 1 base, with 10 bases lying between them. The CDR3: CASSIQVSYEQYF. In nucleotides, the CDR3 is TGTGCCAGCAGCATTCAGGTGTCCTACGAGCAGTACTTC.

Many counts were recorded for this clonotype. CDR3 sequence: CSANLRDRNNEQFF. CDR3 bases: TGCAGTGCTAATCTCCGGGACAGGAACAATGAGCAGTTCTTC. V usage is TRBV20-1 and J usage is TRBJ2-1; 8 bases map to TRBD1. The germline V gene has CDR1 DFQATT and CDR2 SNEGSKA (reference sequence). CDR3 length: 14 residues. V was clipped by 4 bases and J by 5 bases; unmatched bases: 7.

This clonotype ranks as medium-sized. This chain uses TRBV6-1 with TRBJ1-5, with D possibly TRBD1 on 5 matching bases. Germline values: CDR1 MNHNS, CDR2 SASEGT. Trimming shortened V by 8 bases and J by 2 bases, and 10 bases separated the two germline ends. This CDR3 comprises 13 residues. Here the CDR3 DNA reads TGTGCCAGCCTAGGGGTTCGCAATCAGCCCCAGCATTTT. Its protein product is CASLGVRNQPQHF.

This clonotype was counted at least ten times. The genes are TRBV4-2 and TRBJ2-7, with 10 positions matching TRBD1. Germline CDR1 and CDR2: LGHNA and YNFKEQ. V trimming: 0 bases; J trimming: 3 bases; junction bases outside the gene matches: 2. The CDR3 runs to 15 residues. The CDR3 coding sequence is TGTGCCAGCAGCCAAGAGGGACAGGGGTACTACGAGCAGTACTTC. Protein: CASSQEGQGYYEQYF.

This clonotype has at least ten counts. The V call is TRBV29-1, the J call TRBJ1-1; 11 bases map to TRBD1. The germline V gene has CDR1 SQVTM and CDR2 ANQGSEA. V lost 6 bases and J lost 3; bases outside the gene matches: 3. CDR3 length equals 13 residues. This CDR3 is CSVDRGLDTEAFF. The CDR3, as DNA: TGCAGCGTGGACAGGGGGCTGGACACTGAAGCTTTCTTT.

This clonotype was observed at least ten times. The rearrangement links TRBV11-2 to TRBJ2-5; no clear D gene. The CDR3 is made up of 14 amino acids. Per the germline V gene, CDR1 is SGHAT and CDR2 is FQNNGV. V dropped 1 base and J dropped 1 base, with 7 bases sitting between them. For the CDR3, the DNA is TGTGCCAGCAGCTTAGGGCGGACCCAAGAGACCCAGTACTTC. Protein sequence: CASSLGRTQETQYF.

This clonotype has ten or more counts. Here the CDR3 DNA reads TGCGCCAGCAGCCAAGATATGAGACCGGGTCAAGAGACCCAGTACTTC. Translation: CASSQDMRPGQETQYF. J is TRBJ2-5 and V is TRBV4-3; unclear D gene. Per the germline V gene, CDR1 is LGHNA and CDR2 is YSLEER. This CDR3 comprises 16 residues. V lost 0 bases and J lost 2, with 13 bases in between.

Many counts were recorded for this clonotype. The CDR3 DNA follows: TGTGCCAGCAGCTTGGGGGGACTAGCGGGAGTGGGCAATGAGCAGTTCTTC. Its protein product is CASSLGGLAGVGNEQFF. The V call is TRBV5-4, the J call TRBJ2-1, with 14 bases fitting TRBD2. V shed 0 bases, J shed 6 bases, and the junction held 5 bases outside the gene matches. This CDR3 region has 17 residues. CDR1 and CDR2 (germline): SGHNT, YYREEE (reference sequence).

This chain joins TRBV3-1 and TRBJ2-5; 8 bases fit TRBD1. CDR1 and CDR2 (germline): LGHDT, YNNKEL (reference sequence). CDR3 length equals 15 residues. V was pared by 5 bases and J by 4 bases, with 9 bases of the junction left unmatched. Here the CDR3 DNA reads TGTGCCAGCAGCGGAGAGGGACAGGAAGTAGAGACCCAGTACTTC. Translation gives CASSGEGQEVETQYF.

This clonotype was counted many times. The genes are TRBV10-3 and TRBJ1-3; TRBD1 aligns across 7 bases. V lost 6 bases and J lost 0; bases outside the gene matches: 5. Germline V lookup: CDR1 ENHRY, CDR2 SYGVKD. The CDR3 covers 15 residues. The CDR3, as DNA: TGTGCCATCAGCACAGGGGACCTCTCTGGAAACACCATATATTTT. Protein: CAISTGDLSGNTIYF.

This clonotype was found many times. V gene TRBV2 combines with J gene TRBJ1-6; tentatively, D is TRBD1 (5 bases). This CDR3 comprises 13 residues. V was clipped by 7 bases and J by 7 bases, with 11 bases between them. Germline V gene lookup returns CDR1 SNHLY and CDR2 FYNNEI. CDR3 sequence: CASMLGANSPLHF. In nucleotides, the CDR3 is TGTGCCAGCATGCTCGGGGCCAATTCACCCCTCCACTTT. Based on the CDR3 plus reference TRBV2 and TRBJ1-6, the full variable domain is EPEVTQTPSHQVTQMGQEVILRCVPISNHLYFYWYRQILGQKVEFLVSFYNNEISEKSEIFDDQFSVERPDGSNFTLKIRSTKLEDSAMYFCASMLGANSPLHFGNGTRLTVT.

With respect to this clonotype: This may be a read error: a much more frequent sequence differs by one nucleotide. The chain combines TRBV12-3 or TRBV12-4 with TRBJ2-7; 10 nucleotides agree with TRBD1. The CDR3 is 14 amino acids. CDR3 protein: CASSLEGQGNERYF. CDR3 nucleotide sequence: TGTGCCAGCAGTTTAGAGGGACAGGGGAACGAGCGGTACTTC.

V usage is TRBV7-2 and J usage is TRBJ2-3; TRBD2 matches 11 bases. Unmatched junction bases numbered 6, after V lost 6 bases and J lost 4 bases. The germline gives CDR1 SGHTA, CDR2 FQGNSA. The CDR3 runs to 15 residues. The CDR3 loop reads CASRRASGGPDTQYF. The CDR3 bases are TGTGCCAGCAGGAGAGCTAGCGGGGGGCCAGATACGCAGTATTTT. The whole variable domain, filled in from reference TRBV7-2 and TRBJ2-3, reads GAGVSQSPSNKVTEKGKDVELRCDPISGHTALYWYRQSLGQGLEFLIYFQGNSAPDKSGLPSDRFSAERTGGSVSTLTIQRTQQEDSAVYLCASRRASGGPDTQYFGPGTRLTVL.

There are many counts of this clonotype. The V gene is TRBV4-2, the J gene TRBJ1-6, with TRBD1 identical over 10 bases. Germline V gene data show CDR1 as LGHNA and CDR2 as YNFKEQ. The trim removed 4 bases at V and 5 bases at J, leaving 11 bases unmatched. The CDR3 is 18 amino acids. CDR3 DNA: TGTGCCAGCAGCCGAGGGACAGGGGCAAACATTAATAATTCACCCCTCCACTTT. Encoded protein: CASSRGTGANINNSPLHF.

The genes are TRBV6-2 or TRBV6-3 and TRBJ1-2; D remains ambiguous. V shed 8 bases and J shed 5 bases, with 9 bases lying between them. Germline V CDR1 and CDR2: MNHEY, SVGEGT. This CDR3 is built from 11 residues. Here the CDR3 DNA reads TGTGCCAGCTGGACGGGGTATGGCTACACCTTC. Protein product: CASWTGYGYTF.

By share of the sample, this clonotype is medium-sized. The chain combines TRBV20-1 with TRBJ1-5, with TRBD1 as a possible D gene (5 bases). Germline CDR1 DFQATT, CDR2 SNEGSKA (reference sequence). The CDR3 has 13 residues. V was cut by 4 bases and J by 5 bases, with 12 bases left in between. The chain's CDR3 is CSAKGWGDQPQHF. CDR3 DNA sequence: TGCAGTGCTAAAGGGTGGGGCGATCAGCCCCAGCATTTT.

The sample holds many counts of this clonotype. The chain links TRBV28 to TRBJ1-6; tentatively, D is TRBD1 (6 bases). Germline V gene sequence: CDR1 MDHEN, CDR2 SYDVKM. Between the trimmed V and J ends, which lost 8 bases and 7 bases, there was a span of 18 bases. This CDR3 contains 15 residues. CDR3 DNA: TGTGCCAGCGGATTTCACGGGGGGCCGAATTCACCCCTCCACTTT. It codes for CASGFHGGPNSPLHF.